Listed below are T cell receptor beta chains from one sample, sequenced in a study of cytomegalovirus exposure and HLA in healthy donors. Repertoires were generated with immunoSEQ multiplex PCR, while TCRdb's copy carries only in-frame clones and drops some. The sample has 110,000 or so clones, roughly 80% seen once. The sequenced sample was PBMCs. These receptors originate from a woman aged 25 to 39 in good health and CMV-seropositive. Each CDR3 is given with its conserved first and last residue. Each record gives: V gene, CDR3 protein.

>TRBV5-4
CASSSGQGDAKLFF
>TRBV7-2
CASSFYKAYEQYF
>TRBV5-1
CASSGDRGGTEAFF
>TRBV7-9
CASSPRTDQETQYF
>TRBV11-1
CASSLIRTSGSKETQYF
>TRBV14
CASSQDTFYEQYF
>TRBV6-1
CASSEAWADYEQYF
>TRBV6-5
CASSPPDPRGTQYF
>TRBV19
CASSTFQSYEQYF
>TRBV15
CATSRDALGSTF
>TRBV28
CASSSESIYTEAFF
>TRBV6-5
CASSYSSGTDTQYF
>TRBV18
CASSPLGESHSPLHF
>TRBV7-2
CASSKERGLETQYF
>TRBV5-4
CASSSRGLDYGYTF
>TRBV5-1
CASSLDNGANYGYTF
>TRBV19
CASSETGGGRTEAFF
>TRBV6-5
CASSPDLAGGGGYTF
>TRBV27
CASSLALQGASEQYF
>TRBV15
CATSSRRGGAYGYTF
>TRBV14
CASSHGHLNEQFF
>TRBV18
CASSPSGGSQPQHF
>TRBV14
CASSPGQVWAFF
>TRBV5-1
CASSRTGRPEQYF
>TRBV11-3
CASSLTVYEQYF
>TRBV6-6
CASKLETQYF
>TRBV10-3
CAISGGQGRNTEAFF
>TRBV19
CASSIGPILSTDTQYF
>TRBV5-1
CASSGQGQETQYF
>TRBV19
CASRDRGITEAFF
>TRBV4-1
CASSQDWSPGRFEIRYGYTF
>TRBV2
CASSTDTDYGYTF
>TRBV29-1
CSTTGTGGPYEQYF